A single sample gave rise to the 14 T cell receptor beta chains below, sequenced in a study of vaccination and CD4 T cells after COVID-19. Treatment specified: approximately nine-day PBMC culture with coronavirus spike peptide pools or control peptides (ViraFEST assay). The Oncomine TCR Beta short-read assay was applied to DNA of cultured CD4+ T cells. Using its own MiXCR run on the PCR reads, TCRdb lists one record per CDR3 protein. The table lists 20,000 to 25,000 distinct CDR3 sequences, more than 40% of them singletons. These receptors are not linked to any known antigen. Sequenced material: CD4+ T cells from blood, cultured in vitro, taken before SARS-CoV-2 vaccination. The receptor set was obtained from a human donor who received a COVID-19 vaccine.

This clonotype occurred a few times. This rearrangement joins TRBV30 to TRBJ2-5; D remains ambiguous. The V end was cut by 0 bases, the J end by 4 bases, with 6 bases between. There are 12 residues in the CDR3. CDR1 and CDR2 (germline): GTSNPN, SVGIG (reference sequence). The CDR3 is CAWSVNRETQYF. Written as DNA, the CDR3 is TGTGCCTGGAGTGTTAACCGAGAGACCCAGTACTTC. The whole variable domain, filled in from reference TRBV30 and TRBJ2-5, reads SQTIHQWPATLVQPVGSPLSLECTVEGTSNPNLYWYRQAAGRGLQLLFYSVGIGQISSEVPQNLSASRPQDRQFILSSKKLLLSDSGFYLCAWSVNRETQYFGPGTRLLVL.

This rearrangement joins TRBV7-6 to TRBJ2-5, with D possibly TRBD2 on 6 matching bases. The CDR3 loop spans 15 amino acids. Germline V lookup: CDR1 SGHVS, CDR2 FNYEAQ. The V gene lost 0 bases and the J gene lost 4 bases, with 12 bases spanning the gap. The CDR3 loop is CASSLAAGRLETQYF. CDR3 sequence (DNA): TGTGCCAGCAGCTTAGCGGCGGGGAGATTAGAGACCCAGTACTTC.

This clonotype has only one observation. The chain employs TRBV27 and TRBJ2-7; D is perhaps TRBD1 (5 bases). Germline V gives CDR1 MNHEY, CDR2 SMNVEV (reference sequence). The CDR3 runs to 13 residues. Trimming pared 4 bases from V and 10 bases from J, leaving 17 bases between. The CDR3 DNA follows: TGTGCCAGCAGTTCTTACAGGACGGCACGCCAGTACTTC. It specifies CASSSYRTARQYF.

The J gene is TRBJ2-5, the V gene TRBV20-1; 7 bases align to TRBD1. The CDR3 runs to 13 residues. The germline CDR1 and CDR2 sequences are DFQATT and SNEGSKA (reference sequence). V lost 2 bases, J lost 4 bases, and 4 bases stayed unmatched. The DNA for the CDR3 is TGCAGTGCTAGACTAGACAGGGCAGAGACCCAGTACTTC. Protein product: CSARLDRAETQYF.

In DNA, the CDR3 is TGTGCCAGCAGCTTTGGAGGGAACGGAAACACCATATATTTT. As protein: CASSFGGNGNTIYF. The chain joins TRBV5-5 to TRBJ1-3, with D hard to call. CDR3 length equals 14 residues. Per germline, CDR1 SGHKS and CDR2 YYEKEE (reference sequence). The germline V and J ends were trimmed by 2 bases and 4 bases, with 10 bases remaining between them.

This clonotype appeared a few times. This chain connects TRBV10-1 to TRBJ2-1; D gene unclear. V lost 2 bases and J lost 2, with 7 bases in between. This CDR3 has 14 amino acids. Germline CDR1 reads WNHNN; CDR2 reads SYGVQD (reference sequence). In DNA form, the CDR3 reads TGCGCCAGCAGTGAGCCAGGAGCCTACAATGAGCAGTTCTTC. It translates to CASSEPGAYNEQFF.

The chain carries TRBV20-1 and TRBJ2-7, with D unresolved. The V end was cut by 7 bases, the J end by 4 bases, with 20 bases between. The CDR3 has 14 residues. Looked up from germline, CDR1 is DFQATT and CDR2 is SNEGSKA (reference sequence). The CDR3 DNA is TGCAGTGTATCCGGGCCCTCTGGGGAATACGAGCAGTACTTC. This translates into CSVSGPSGEYEQYF.

This clonotype was recorded a few times. The rearrangement uses TRBV7-2 and TRBJ1-5; TRBD1 is a possible D gene (5 bases). V shed 1 base and J shed 5 bases, with 6 bases lying between them. Germline V gives CDR1 SGHTA, CDR2 FQGNSA. The CDR3 length is 13 residues. The CDR3 spells CASSLVGDQPQHF. CDR3 sequence (DNA): TGTGCCAGCAGCTTAGTGGGGGATCAGCCCCAGCATTTT. Full variable domain (outside the CDR3, taken from reference TRBV7-2 and TRBJ1-5): GAGVSQSPSNKVTEKGKDVELRCDPISGHTALYWYRQSLGQGLEFLIYFQGNSAPDKSGLPSDRFSAERTGGSVSTLTIQRTQQEDSAVYLCASSLVGDQPQHFGDGTRLSIL.

The chain recombines TRBV5-1 with TRBJ2-5; a possible D gene is TRBD1 (5 bases). The germline gives CDR1 SGHRS, CDR2 YFSETQ. The CDR3 is made up of 15 amino acids. Trimming left V 0 bases short and J 4 bases short, with 13 bases between. CDR3 protein: CASSLVSGAAETQYF. The DNA of the CDR3 is TGCGCCAGCAGCTTGGTTTCTGGGGCCGCAGAGACCCAGTACTTC.

This chain joins TRBV18 and TRBJ1-6; D unresolved. The CDR3 covers 15 residues. The germline gives CDR1 KGHSH, CDR2 LQKENI. The V and J ends lost 3 bases and 4 bases respectively, with 10 bases between them. The CDR3 loop is CASSPTPVYNSPLHF. CDR3 coding DNA: TGTGCCAGCTCACCGACCCCAGTATATAATTCACCCCTCCACTTT.

Turning to this clonotype: The junction differs from germline at one of its ends, possibly a read error. The CDR3 DNA sequence: TGCAGCGCTAATATACCGCAGGGTCTAATTGGGGAGACCCAGTACTTC. It is translated as CSANIPQGLIGETQYF. This chain uses TRBV20-1 with TRBJ2-5, with D possibly TRBD1 on 5 matching bases. The CDR3 covers 16 residues. Germline loops: CDR1 DFQATT, CDR2 SNEGSKA (reference sequence).

The chain uses TRBV5-1 and TRBJ2-5; D may match TRBD1 or TRBD2 (6 bases each). From germline, CDR1 is SGHRS and CDR2 YFSETQ. The CDR3 has 16 amino acids. V was cut by 3 bases and J by 4 bases, with 19 bases left in between. CDR3: CASSSGARGLGETQYF. CDR3 coding DNA: TGCGCCAGCAGCTCGGGGGCTCGAGGTTTGGGAGAGACCCAGTACTTC.

The gene calls are TRBV9 and TRBJ2-7; 9 bases agree with TRBD2. Trimming removed 3 bases from V and 6 bases from J; junction bases left unmatched: 16. The CDR3 extends over 17 amino acids. Germline assignment: CDR1 SGDLS and CDR2 YYNGEE. The CDR3 bases are TGTGCCAGCAGCGGTAGCCCGCCCTTAGCGGGGGATGTCGAGCAGTACTTC. This codes for CASSGSPPLAGDVEQYF.

This sequence joins TRBV7-9 and TRBJ1-5, with TRBD1 identical over 7 bases. The germline V gene encodes CDR1 SEHNR and CDR2 FQNEAQ (reference sequence). This CDR3 has 17 residues. The J segment lost 0 bases and the V segment lost 0 bases, leaving 5 bases of the junction unmatched. In nucleotides, the CDR3 is TGTGCCAGCAGCTTAGCCTCCGGGACAGATAGCAATCAGCCCCAGCATTTT. This translates into CASSLASGTDSNQPQHF.